These 6 T cell receptor beta chains were sequenced from one sample in a study of shared clonotypes between healthy human individuals. Only in-frame clones appear in the TCRdb table, and some are missing; sequencing was by immunoSEQ multiplex PCR. The sample has hundreds of thousands of clones; around 96% are singletons. Terminally differentiated effector memory CD45RA+ cells were left out of the naive CD8 fraction, which was CD45RO-negative and positively selected for CCR7. The sequenced sample consisted of naive CD8+ T cells sorted from blood. These receptors were obtained from a young woman in good health.

The chain links TRBV18 to TRBJ2-7, with 8 positions matching TRBD1. Germline values: CDR1 KGHSH, CDR2 LQKENI. CDR3 length: 14 residues. With V trimmed by 6 bases and J by 5 bases, 9 bases remained unmatched. CDR3 in amino acids: CASSQQGVYDEQYF. CDR3 nucleotide sequence: TGTGCCAGCTCCCAACAGGGGGTCTACGACGAGCAGTACTTC.

The rearrangement uses TRBV27 and TRBJ2-5, with D tentatively TRBD1 or TRBD2 (5 bases each). Trimming took off 4 bases at V and 5 bases at J, with 23 bases between the two ends. The CDR3 is 17 residues long. Looked up from germline, CDR1 is MNHEY and CDR2 is SMNVEV (reference sequence). The CDR3 nucleotides are TGTGCCAGCAGTTCAAGGCAATCGGGGACCCCCGGGGAGACCCAGTACTTC. It yields the protein CASSSRQSGTPGETQYF.

The chain recombines TRBV27 with TRBJ2-1; D possibly corresponds to TRBD2 (5 bases). The length of the CDR3 is 13 residues. Germline CDR1 MNHEY, CDR2 SMNVEV (reference sequence). V lost 3 bases and J 9 bases, leaving 12 bases between the germline ends. CDR3 sequence reads: CASSFGGGGEQFF. CDR3 nucleotide sequence: TGTGCCAGCAGTTTCGGTGGAGGCGGTGAGCAGTTCTTC.

The genes are TRBV6-1 and TRBJ2-7; no reliable D call. CDR1 MNHNS and CDR2 SASEGT come from the germline V gene. V lost 6 bases to trimming and J lost 4 bases, with 13 bases between them. The CDR3 has 13 residues. DNA for the CDR3: TGTGCCAGCAGCCACACACTCAATTACGAGCAGTACTTC. Translation gives CASSHTLNYEQYF.

The chain joins TRBV4-2 to TRBJ2-7; no clear D gene. The CDR3 contains 13 residues. The germline gives CDR1 LGHNA, CDR2 YNFKEQ. V lost 0 bases, J lost 3 bases, and 6 bases lay in between. CDR3 in DNA: TGTGCCAGCAGCCAAGAAAACTACTACGAGCAGTACTTC. It yields the protein CASSQENYYEQYF.

The J gene is TRBJ2-4, the V gene TRBV19; D may match TRBD1 or TRBD2 (5 bases each). The V gene's germline CDR1 is LNHDA and CDR2 SQIVND (reference sequence). This CDR3 has 12 residues. The CDR3 loop reads CASEGLGDIQYF. The CDR3 bases are TGTGCTTCCGAGGGGCTAGGGGACATTCAGTACTTC.